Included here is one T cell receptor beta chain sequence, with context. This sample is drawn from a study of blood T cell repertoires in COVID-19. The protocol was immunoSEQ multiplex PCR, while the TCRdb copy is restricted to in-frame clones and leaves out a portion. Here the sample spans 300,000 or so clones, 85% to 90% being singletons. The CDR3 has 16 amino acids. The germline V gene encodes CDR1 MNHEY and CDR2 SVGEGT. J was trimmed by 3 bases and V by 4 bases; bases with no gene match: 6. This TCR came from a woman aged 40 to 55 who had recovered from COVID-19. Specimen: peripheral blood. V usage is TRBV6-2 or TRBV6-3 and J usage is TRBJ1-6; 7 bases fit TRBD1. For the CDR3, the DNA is TGTGCCAGCAGTTCGCACAGGGGTGGCTATAATTCACCCCTCCACTTT. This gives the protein CASSSHRGGYNSPLHF.